This T cell receptor beta chain comes out of a study of blood T cell repertoires in COVID-19 (dated by TCRdb to the early 2020s). With respect to the entire study: Samples covering the acute and convalescent phases of COVID-19 were provided by collaborators in the United States, Italy and Spain. The dataset comprised deeply sampled blood TCRbeta repertoires from subjects exposed to, actively infected with, or recovered from COVID-19. Where available, HLA class I and class II types were taken from metadata supplied by the sample provider and were not determined by assay-based typing. The material from the prospective study consisted of cDNA or gDNA derived from T cells, B-cell-depleted T cells, or PBMCs. The samples were drawn from two sources: the first 160 participants of the ongoing ImmuneRACE study, and over 1,000 subjects contributed by 6 global collaborators. The sample metadata nearly always contained a de-identified subject ID, COVID-19 status, age in years and sex. A freely available public database, intended as a resource for researchers studying the immune response to SARS-CoV-2, is where the repertoires were released.

A remark on this clone: The clone's antigen remains unknown. One base away there is no much larger clone; base qualities are not given.

TCRbeta CDR3 regions were amplified from genomic DNA by means of the immunoSEQ Assay, a bias-controlled multiplex PCR. Regarding the original processing steps: Within the assay, amplification of reference gene primers was used to estimate how many nucleated cells each sample contained. To quantify the absolute abundance of each unique TCRbeta CDR3 rearrangement, sequence reads were collapsed and filtered. For each sample, productive Simpson clonality was calculated as the square root of Simpson's diversity index over productive rearrangements. Sourced from immuneACCESS, this table was stored by TCRdb with only in-frame sequences that have V and J called. A share of the clones is absent; for the studies checked, an unresolved V gene accounts for under half, and the remainder has no known explanation. From that table come the V and J calls and clone size; the DNA was used to work out D and trimming. This sample lists roughly 130,000 clones; 84% were detected once. The ten top clones hold around 3.9% of the sample.

V is pared back by 0 bases and J by 4 bases, with 19 bases lying between the germline termini. Taken from the germline V gene (reference sequence), the CDR1 and CDR2 loops are SGHNT and YYREEE. CDR3 length: 17 amino acids, cysteine to phenylalanine. This entry keeps only the CDR3 DNA: 51 bases, framed from base 1. Participants in the prospective study were aged roughly 18 to 95 years, lived in some 24 United States geographic areas, and enrolled through a virtual design. Cohort assignment in the prospective study relied on participant-reported clinical history from a screening survey and a study questionnaire. ImmuneRACE Cohort 3 recovered participants were defined by two consecutive negative NP/OP PCR tests, healthcare professional clearance, or symptom resolution. Each participant in the prospective study had whole blood, serum and a nasopharyngeal or oropharyngeal swab collected by mobile phlebotomists. Participants in the prospective study had the option to provide additional blood draws and questionnaires over an approximately two-month period. Blood samples from the prospective study were shipped frozen or at room temperature prior to DNA extraction.

Overall results and qualifications from the work: The quantity of clinical and demographic metadata differed by source and by participant and was supplied without curation.

Rearrangement joined TRBV5-4 to TRBJ1-2, with no reliable assignment of the D segment. This clonotype originated in a woman under 40 who had recovered from COVID-19. The sequenced material came from PBMCs or T cells enriched from blood (not recorded which). The CDR3 loop reads CASSLDPWSTGGYGYTF. The nucleotides are TGTGCCAGCAGCTTGGACCCGTGGTCTACTGGTGGCTATGGCTACACCTTC.